The source of this T cell receptor beta chain is a study of cytomegalovirus exposure and HLA in healthy donors. Primers for the PCR totalled 60 Vbeta and 13 Jbeta. The repertoire was sequenced with immunoSEQ multiplex PCR; TCRdb's copy has only in-frame clones and lacks some. Recorded for this sample: 130,000 to 150,000 clones. With regard to this clone: As yet, its antigen is unknown.

Germline V gives CDR1 MNHEY, CDR2 SVGAGI. Losses at the gene ends were 6 bases for V and 6 bases for J; bases not matched to a gene: 5. The CDR3 has 14 residues. The study, taken as a whole, reports: The study assumed roughly uniform donor sequencing depth for presence/absence analyses.

This TCR was recovered from a man aged 40-49 years in good health and CMV-seronegative. The chain links TRBV6-5 to TRBJ1-4, with TRBD1 matching 9 bases. The sequenced material came from PBMCs. CDR3 in amino acids: CASSLDRGDEKLFF. The CDR3 coding sequence is TGTGCCAGCAGCTTGGACAGGGGTGATGAAAAACTGTTTTTT.